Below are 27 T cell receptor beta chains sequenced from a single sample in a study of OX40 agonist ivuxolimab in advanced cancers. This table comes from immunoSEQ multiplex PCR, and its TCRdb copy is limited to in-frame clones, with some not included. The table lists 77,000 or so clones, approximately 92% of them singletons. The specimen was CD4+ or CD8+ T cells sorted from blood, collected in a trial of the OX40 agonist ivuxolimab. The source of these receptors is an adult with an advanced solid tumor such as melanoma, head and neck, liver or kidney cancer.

The CDR3 nucleotides are TGTGCCAGCAGCTGGTATTCTGCAACTAATGAAAAACTGTTTTTT. Protein product: CASSWYSATNEKLFF. The rearrangement joins TRBV7-9 to TRBJ1-4, with D unresolved. This CDR3 has 15 amino acids. V gave up 4 bases and J gave up 0 bases, with 9 bases separating them. From germline, CDR1 is SEHNR and CDR2 FQNEAQ (reference sequence).

The CDR3 DNA is TGTGCCAGCAGCCCAAGACAGAACTCTGGGGCCAACGTCCTGACTTTC. It yields the protein CASSPRQNSGANVLTF. The chain couples TRBV11-3 to TRBJ2-6; the D gene is possibly TRBD1 (5 bases). CDR1 and CDR2 (germline): SGHNT, YENEEA. This CDR3 region has 16 residues. Trimming stripped 5 bases from V and 0 bases from J, with 11 bases between.

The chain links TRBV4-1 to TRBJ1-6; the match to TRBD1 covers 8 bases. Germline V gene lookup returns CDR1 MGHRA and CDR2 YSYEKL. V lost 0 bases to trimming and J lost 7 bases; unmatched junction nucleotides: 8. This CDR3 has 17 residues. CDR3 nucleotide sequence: TGCGCCAGCAGCCAAGAGATCCAGGGGGCGCGGAATTCACCCCTCCACTTT. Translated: CASSQEIQGARNSPLHF.

CDR3 sequence: CASSVAIAVSTDTQYF. The CDR3 DNA follows: TGTGCCAGCAGCGTAGCTATTGCGGTCTCCACAGATACGCAGTATTTT. The chain couples TRBV9 to TRBJ2-3; D is unclear. Germline V lookup: CDR1 SGDLS, CDR2 YYNGEE. This CDR3 contains 16 residues. V lost 0 bases and J 2 bases, leaving 13 bases between the germline ends.

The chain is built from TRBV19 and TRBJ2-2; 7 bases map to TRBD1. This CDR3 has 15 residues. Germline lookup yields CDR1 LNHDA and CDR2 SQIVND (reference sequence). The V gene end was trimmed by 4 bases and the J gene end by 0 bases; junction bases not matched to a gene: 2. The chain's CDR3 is CASSRDRANTGELFF. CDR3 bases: TGTGCCAGTAGTAGAGACAGGGCGAACACCGGGGAGCTGTTTTTT.

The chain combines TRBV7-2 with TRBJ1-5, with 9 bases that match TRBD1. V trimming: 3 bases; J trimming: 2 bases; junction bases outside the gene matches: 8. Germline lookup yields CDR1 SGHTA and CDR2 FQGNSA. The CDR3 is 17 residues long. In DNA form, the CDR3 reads TGTGCCAGCAGCTTTCTACCGGGACAGGGCCGCAATCAGCCCCAGCATTTT. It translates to CASSFLPGQGRNQPQHF.

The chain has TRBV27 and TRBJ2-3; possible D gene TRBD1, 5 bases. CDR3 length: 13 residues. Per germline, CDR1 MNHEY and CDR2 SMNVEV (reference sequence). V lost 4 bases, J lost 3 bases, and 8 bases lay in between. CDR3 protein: CASSSWTTDTQYF. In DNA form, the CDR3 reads TGTGCCAGCAGTTCCTGGACAACAGATACGCAGTATTTT.

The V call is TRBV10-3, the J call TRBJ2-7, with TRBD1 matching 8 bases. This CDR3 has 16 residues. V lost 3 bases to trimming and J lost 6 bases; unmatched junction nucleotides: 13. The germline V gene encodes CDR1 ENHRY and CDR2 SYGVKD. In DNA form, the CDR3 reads TGTGCCATCAGTGATAATGTGGTACAGGGGGACGGCGAGCAGTACTTC. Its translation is CAISDNVVQGDGEQYF.

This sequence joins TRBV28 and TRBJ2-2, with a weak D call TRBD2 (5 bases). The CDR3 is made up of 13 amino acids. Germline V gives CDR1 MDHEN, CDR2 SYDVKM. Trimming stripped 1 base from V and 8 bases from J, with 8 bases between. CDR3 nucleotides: TGTGCCAGCAGTTTATCCTGGAGGGGGGAGCTGTTTTTT. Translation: CASSLSWRGELFF.

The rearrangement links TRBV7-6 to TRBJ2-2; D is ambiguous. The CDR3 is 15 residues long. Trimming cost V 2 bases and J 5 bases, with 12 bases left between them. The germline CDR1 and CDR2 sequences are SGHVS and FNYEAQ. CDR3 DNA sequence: TGTGCCAGCAGCTTATCCGCAGAGGTAACCGGGGAGCTGTTTTTT. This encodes CASSLSAEVTGELFF.

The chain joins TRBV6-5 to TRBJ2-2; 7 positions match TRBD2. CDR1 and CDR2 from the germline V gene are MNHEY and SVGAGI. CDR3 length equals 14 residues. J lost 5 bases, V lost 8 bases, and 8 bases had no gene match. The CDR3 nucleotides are TGTGCCAGCGGCGGCCCGCGGGAGACCGGGGAGCTGTTTTTT. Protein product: CASGGPRETGELFF.

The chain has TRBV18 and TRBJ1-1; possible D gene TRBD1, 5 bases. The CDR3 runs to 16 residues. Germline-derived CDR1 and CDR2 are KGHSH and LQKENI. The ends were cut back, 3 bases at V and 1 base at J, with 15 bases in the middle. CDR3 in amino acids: CASSPRLGQTNTEAFF. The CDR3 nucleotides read TGTGCCAGCTCACCCCGACTAGGACAAACGAACACTGAAGCTTTCTTT.

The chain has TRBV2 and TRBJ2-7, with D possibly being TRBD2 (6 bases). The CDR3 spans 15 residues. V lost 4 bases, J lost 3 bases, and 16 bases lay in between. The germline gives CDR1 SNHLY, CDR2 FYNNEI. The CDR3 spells CASSGPGLLRYEQYF. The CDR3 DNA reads TGTGCCAGCAGTGGTCCGGGACTCCTACGCTACGAGCAGTACTTC.

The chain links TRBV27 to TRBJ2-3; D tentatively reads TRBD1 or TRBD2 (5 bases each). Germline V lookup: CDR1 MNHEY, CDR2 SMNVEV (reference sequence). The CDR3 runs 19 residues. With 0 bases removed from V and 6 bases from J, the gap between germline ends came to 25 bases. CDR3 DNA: TGTGCCAGCAGTTTATCCCAATCGGCCGGGACCTGGGCGGAGGATACGCAGTATTTT. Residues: CASSLSQSAGTWAEDTQYF.

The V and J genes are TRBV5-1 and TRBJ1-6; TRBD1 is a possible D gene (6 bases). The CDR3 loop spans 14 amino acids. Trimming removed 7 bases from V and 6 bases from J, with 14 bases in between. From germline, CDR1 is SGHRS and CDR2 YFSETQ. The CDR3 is CASGAGTTNSPLHF. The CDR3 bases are TGCGCCAGCGGAGCCGGGACAACTAATTCACCCCTCCACTTT.

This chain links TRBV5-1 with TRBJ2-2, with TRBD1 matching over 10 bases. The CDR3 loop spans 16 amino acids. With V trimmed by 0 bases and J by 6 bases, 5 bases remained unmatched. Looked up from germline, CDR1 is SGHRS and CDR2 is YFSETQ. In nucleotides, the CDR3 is TGCGCCAGCAGCTTGGCCGGGACAGGGGCGGCCGGGGAGCTGTTTTTT. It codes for CASSLAGTGAAGELFF.

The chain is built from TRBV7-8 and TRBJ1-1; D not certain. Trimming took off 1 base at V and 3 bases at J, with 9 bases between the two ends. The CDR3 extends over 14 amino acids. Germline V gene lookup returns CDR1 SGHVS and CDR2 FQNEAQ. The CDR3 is CASSLDYSYTEAFF. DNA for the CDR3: TGTGCCAGCAGCTTAGACTACAGCTACACTGAAGCTTTCTTT.

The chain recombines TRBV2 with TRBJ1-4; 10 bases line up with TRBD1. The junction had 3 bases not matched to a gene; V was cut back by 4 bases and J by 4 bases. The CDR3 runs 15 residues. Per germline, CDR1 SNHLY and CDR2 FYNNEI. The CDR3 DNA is TGTGCCAGCAGTGCGACAGGGGGCCTTAATGAAAAACTGTTTTTT. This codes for CASSATGGLNEKLFF.

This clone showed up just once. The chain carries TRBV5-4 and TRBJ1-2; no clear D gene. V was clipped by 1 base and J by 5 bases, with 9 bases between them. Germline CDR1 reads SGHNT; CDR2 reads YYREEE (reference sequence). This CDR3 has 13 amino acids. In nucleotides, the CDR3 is TGTGCCAGCAGCTTGAAGCACGCGTATGGCTACACCTTC. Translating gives CASSLKHAYGYTF.

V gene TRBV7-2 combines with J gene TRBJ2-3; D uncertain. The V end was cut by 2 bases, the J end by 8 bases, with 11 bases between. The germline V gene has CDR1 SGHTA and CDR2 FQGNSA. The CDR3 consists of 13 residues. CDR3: CASSLSGVGTQYF. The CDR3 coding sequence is TGTGCCAGCAGCTTAAGTGGGGTTGGTACGCAGTATTTT.

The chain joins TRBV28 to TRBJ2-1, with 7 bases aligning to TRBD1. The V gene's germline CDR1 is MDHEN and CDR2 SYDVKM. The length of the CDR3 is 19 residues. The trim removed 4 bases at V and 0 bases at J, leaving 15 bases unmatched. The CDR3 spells CASSYPVAGGVSSYNEQFF. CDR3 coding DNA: TGTGCCAGCAGTTACCCCGTGGCAGGGGGAGTAAGCTCCTACAATGAGCAGTTCTTC.

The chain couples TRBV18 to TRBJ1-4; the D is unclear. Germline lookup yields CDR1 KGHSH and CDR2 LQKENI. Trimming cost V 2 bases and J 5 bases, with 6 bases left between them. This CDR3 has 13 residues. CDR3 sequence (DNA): TGTGCCAGCTCACCAAGGACGAATGAAAAACTGTTTTTT. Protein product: CASSPRTNEKLFF.

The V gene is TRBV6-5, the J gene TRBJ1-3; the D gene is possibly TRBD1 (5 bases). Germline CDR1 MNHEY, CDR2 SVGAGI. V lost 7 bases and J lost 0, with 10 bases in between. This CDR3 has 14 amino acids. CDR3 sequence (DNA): TGTGCCAGCATCGAGGGGCACTCTGGAAACACCATATATTTT. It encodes CASIEGHSGNTIYF.

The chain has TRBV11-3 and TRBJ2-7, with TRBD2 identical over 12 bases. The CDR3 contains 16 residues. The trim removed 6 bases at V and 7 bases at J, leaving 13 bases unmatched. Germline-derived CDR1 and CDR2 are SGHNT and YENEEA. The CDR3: CASSWTSGTGLGEQYF. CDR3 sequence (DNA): TGTGCCAGCAGTTGGACTAGCGGGACAGGGCTAGGAGAGCAGTACTTC. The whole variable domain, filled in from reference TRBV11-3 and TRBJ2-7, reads EAGVVQSPRYKIIEKKQPVAFWCNPISGHNTLYWYLQNLGQGPELLIRYENEEAVDDSQLPKDRFSAERLKGVDSTLKIQPAELGDSAVYLCASSWTSGTGLGEQYFGPGTRLTVT.

CDR3 loop: CASSPRSSGKGFF. Written as DNA, the CDR3 is TGTGCCAGCAGCCCCCGTTCTAGCGGGAAGGGGTTCTTC. This chain links TRBV7-8 with TRBJ2-1; 9 nucleotides match TRBD2. V lost 5 bases, J lost 15 bases, and 11 bases stayed unmatched. Germline CDR1 reads SGHVS; CDR2 reads FQNEAQ. CDR3 size: 13 residues. Full variable domain (missing parts from reference TRBV7-8 and TRBJ2-1): GAGVSQSPRYKVAKRGQDVALRCDPISGHVSLFWYQQALGQGPEFLTYFQNEAQLDKSGLPSDRFFAERPEGSVSTLKIQRTQQEDSAVYLCASSPRSSGKGFFGPGTRLTVL.

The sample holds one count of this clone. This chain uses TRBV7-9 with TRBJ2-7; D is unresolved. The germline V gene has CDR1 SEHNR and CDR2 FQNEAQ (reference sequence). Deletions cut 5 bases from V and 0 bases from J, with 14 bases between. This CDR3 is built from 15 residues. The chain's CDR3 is CASSIQQPASYEQYF. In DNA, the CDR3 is TGTGCCAGCAGCATTCAACAACCGGCCTCCTACGAGCAGTACTTC.

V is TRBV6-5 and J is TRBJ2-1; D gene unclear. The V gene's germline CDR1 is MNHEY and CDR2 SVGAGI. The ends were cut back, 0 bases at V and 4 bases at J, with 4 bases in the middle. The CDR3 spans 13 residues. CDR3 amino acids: CASSYSMYNEQFF. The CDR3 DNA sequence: TGTGCCAGCAGTTACTCGATGTACAATGAGCAGTTCTTC.